One sample yielded the 29 T cell receptor beta chains listed below, sequenced in a study of CD8 T cells in ankylosing spondylitis. MiXCR, applied by TCRdb to the 5' RACE reads, yields one record per CDR3 protein. The sample holds 470,000 or so distinct CDR3 sequences, roughly 27% seen once. Whole-study results and caveats: One TCR beta motif, made up of roughly 8 highly homologous variants, appeared characteristic of ankylosing spondylitis blood.

Antigens for these TCRs are unknown. The material sequenced was blood, either unsorted or a sorted T cell fraction (not recorded which). The receptor source for this set is a male donor with ankylosing spondylitis.

V and J are TRBV7-2 and TRBJ1-3; the D is unclear. Germline CDR1 and CDR2: SGHTA and FQGNSA. This CDR3 contains 16 residues. V was clipped by 5 bases and J by 0 bases, with 14 bases between them. The CDR3 sequence is CASSPTPTLSGNTIYF. The CDR3 region has the DNA TGTGCCAGCAGCCCTACCCCGACACTCTCTGGAAACACCATATATTTT.

V usage is TRBV5-1 and J usage is TRBJ1-6; D ambiguous. The CDR3 loop spans 14 amino acids. Germline V gene data show CDR1 as SGHRS and CDR2 as YFSETQ. Trimming left V 0 bases short and J 9 bases short, with 10 bases between. CDR3 sequence reads: CASSLGEWSSPLHF. The CDR3, as DNA: TGCGCCAGCAGCTTGGGGGAGTGGAGTTCACCCCTCCACTTT.

V gene TRBV2 combines with J gene TRBJ1-1; tentative D call: TRBD1 (5 bases). The CDR3 totals 12 residues. From germline, CDR1 is SNHLY and CDR2 FYNNEI. Trimming stripped 9 bases from V and 1 base from J, with 9 bases between. The CDR3 nucleotides are TGTGCCAGTGGGACCCGGAACACTGAAGCTTTCTTT. It encodes CASGTRNTEAFF.

This chain joins TRBV7-9 and TRBJ2-3, with D perhaps TRBD2 (6 bases). The CDR3 is 15 amino acids. CDR1 is SEHNR, CDR2 FQNEAQ, per germline (reference sequence). V was shortened by 6 bases and J by 2 bases, with 15 bases between the two germline ends. CDR3 loop: CASSRRRDPTDTQYF. The DNA of the CDR3 is TGTGCCAGCAGTCGTAGGCGGGACCCCACAGATACGCAGTATTTT.

The CDR3 loop reads CASSTGGGSNQPQHF. Written as DNA, the CDR3 is TGCGCCAGCAGCACAGGGGGCGGGAGCAATCAGCCCCAGCATTTT. This chain connects TRBV10-2 to TRBJ1-5, with 9 bases that match TRBD1. With V trimmed by 6 bases and J by 1 base, 4 bases remained unmatched. In germline, CDR1 is WSHSY, CDR2 SAAADI. The CDR3 runs to 15 residues.

The chain uses TRBV12-3 or TRBV12-4 and TRBJ2-7; TRBD1 matches 9 bases. V was clipped by 6 bases and J by 0 bases; unmatched bases: 6. The CDR3 is 15 amino acids. This chain's CDR3 is CASRRQGGRSYEQYF. The CDR3 coding sequence is TGTGCCAGCAGACGACAGGGGGGCCGCTCCTACGAGCAGTACTTC.

This clonotype occurred a few times. V usage is TRBV7-2 and J usage is TRBJ2-1; 14 positions match TRBD2. V was pared by 5 bases and J by 10 bases, with 7 bases of the junction left unmatched. The CDR3 is 15 residues long. Germline V gene sequence: CDR1 SGHTA, CDR2 FQGNSA. The CDR3: CASSARTSGRPEQFF. As DNA, the CDR3 is TGTGCCAGCAGCGCCCGGACTAGCGGGAGGCCCGAGCAGTTCTTC.

This clonotype was seen more than once but under ten times. The chain has TRBV5-1 and TRBJ1-1; perhaps TRBD1 as D (6 bases). Per germline, CDR1 SGHRS and CDR2 YFSETQ. The CDR3 is 15 amino acids. The ends were cut back, 1 base at V and 3 bases at J, with 13 bases in the middle. The CDR3 nucleotides read TGCGCCAGCAGCTTGAGCTTCGGGGGGCACACTGAAGCTTTCTTT. This gives the protein CASSLSFGGHTEAFF.

The rearrangement joins TRBV7-9 to TRBJ2-1, with D possibly matching TRBD2 (6 bases). The CDR3 loop spans 16 amino acids. Germline CDR1 SEHNR, CDR2 FQNEAQ (reference sequence). Trimming cost V 2 bases and J 1 base, with 12 bases left between them. Written as DNA, the CDR3 is TGTGCCAGCAGCTTATGGGGAGGCCTATCCTACAATGAGCAGTTCTTC. The encoded protein is CASSLWGGLSYNEQFF.

This clonotype was seen at least ten times. CDR3 nucleotides: TGTGCCAGCAGTAGCCCTCGGCTGGAAAAACTGTTTTTT. This codes for CASSSPRLEKLFF. This chain connects TRBV12-3 or TRBV12-4 to TRBJ1-4, with D uncertain. There are 13 residues in the CDR3. Trimming shortened V by 5 bases and J by 8 bases, and 12 bases separated the two germline ends.

This clonotype was seen more than once but under ten times. The chain recombines TRBV7-2 with TRBJ2-2; the D is unclear. The CDR3 loop spans 16 amino acids. Germline values: CDR1 SGHTA, CDR2 FQGNSA. V gave up 1 base and J gave up 1 base, with 10 bases separating them. As DNA, the CDR3 is TGTGCCAGCAGCTTAGATTTGGCAGAGAACACCGGGGAGCTGTTTTTT. It codes for CASSLDLAENTGELFF.

This clonotype was seen at least ten times. The V call is TRBV2, the J call TRBJ1-1; the D is unclear. This CDR3 is built from 13 residues. Germline V gene sequence: CDR1 SNHLY, CDR2 FYNNEI. V was shortened by 7 bases and J by 1 base, with 10 bases between the two germline ends. CDR3 nucleotides: TGTGCCAGCAAACGTGACACGAACACTGAAGCTTTCTTT. Protein: CASKRDTNTEAFF.

Only a few counts were recorded for this clonotype. The chain employs TRBV11-2 and TRBJ1-5; no clear D gene. The V gene lost 1 base and the J gene lost 5 bases, with 9 bases spanning the gap. CDR1 is SGHAT and CDR2 is FQNNGV in the germline V gene. The CDR3 covers 14 residues. CDR3 bases: TGTGCCAGCAGCTTAGCCGGATCTGATCAGCCCCAGCATTTT. This gives the protein CASSLAGSDQPQHF.

This clonotype was seen just once. The chain combines TRBV20-1 with TRBJ1-4; D unclear. This CDR3 contains 13 residues. From germline, CDR1 is DFQATT and CDR2 SNEGSKA (reference sequence). Between the trimmed V and J ends, which lost 5 bases and 0 bases, there was a span of 7 bases. CDR3 region: CSAVWATNEKLFF. In DNA form, the CDR3 reads TGCAGTGCTGTGTGGGCAACTAATGAAAAACTGTTTTTT.

The chain employs TRBV6-2 or TRBV6-3 and TRBJ2-3; 8 bases fit TRBD2. Unmatched junction bases numbered 6, after V lost 0 bases and J lost 1 base. CDR1 MNHEY and CDR2 SVGEGT come from the germline V gene. The CDR3 runs 17 residues. CDR3 protein: CASSYSRTSWGTDTQYF. The CDR3 DNA reads as TGTGCCAGCAGTTACTCGAGGACTAGCTGGGGCACAGATACGCAGTATTTT.

This clonotype has only a few counts. J is TRBJ1-6 and V is TRBV28, with TRBD1 matching 8 bases. Germline V gene data show CDR1 as MDHEN and CDR2 as SYDVKM. CDR3 length equals 13 residues. Germline trimming cut 11 bases from V and 7 bases from J; bases unmatched to any gene: 7. CDR3 DNA sequence: TGTGCCGTGAAGGACAGGGACAATTCACCCCTCCACTTT. This translates into CAVKDRDNSPLHF.

Concerning this clonotype itself: A clone one base away is much larger, so this may be a read error. This chain links TRBV20-1 with TRBJ1-2; a weak D match, TRBD1 (6 bases). The CDR3 loop spans 16 amino acids. CDR1 DFQATT and CDR2 SNEGSKA come from the germline V gene (reference sequence). CDR3 bases: TGCTGTGCCGAAGGACGGGGGCCGCTAACTAACTATGGCTACACCTTC. Protein sequence: CCAEGRGPLTNYGYTF.

The chain carries TRBV6-2 or TRBV6-3 and TRBJ1-1; no firm D call. The CDR3 is 11 residues long. Between the trimmed V and J ends, which lost 7 bases and 8 bases, there was a span of 11 bases. Germline V gene lookup returns CDR1 MNHEY and CDR2 SVGEGT. The CDR3 DNA is TGTGCCAGCAAAGGGAATGCGGAAGCTTTCTTT. This sequence encodes CASKGNAEAFF.

This clonotype rates as medium-sized (0.01 to 0.1%). This rearrangement joins TRBV20-1 to TRBJ2-3; 10 nucleotides line up with TRBD2. CDR3 length: 14 amino acids. Germline CDR1 and CDR2: DFQATT and SNEGSKA (reference sequence). V shed 6 bases, J shed 0 bases, and the junction held 3 bases outside the gene matches. The CDR3 sequence: CSALLAGSTDTQYF. The DNA for the CDR3 is TGCAGTGCCCTACTAGCGGGAAGCACAGATACGCAGTATTTT.

The genes are TRBV27 and TRBJ1-4; the D gene is possibly TRBD1 (5 bases). The germline CDR1 and CDR2 sequences are MNHEY and SMNVEV (reference sequence). There are 14 residues in the CDR3. V was pared by 6 bases and J by 5 bases, with 13 bases between. CDR3 residues: CASSPGRGNEKLFF. CDR3 DNA: TGTGCCAGCAGCCCCGGACGGGGGAATGAAAAACTGTTTTTT. Combining the CDR3 with reference TRBV27 and TRBJ1-4 gives the whole variable domain EAQVTQNPRYLITVTGKKLTVTCSQNMNHEYMSWYRQDPGLGLRQIYYSMNVEVTDKGDVPEGYKVSRKEKRNFPLILESPSPNQTSLYFCASSPGRGNEKLFFGSGTQLSVL.

The chain couples TRBV4-1 to TRBJ1-1, with 9 positions matching TRBD1. The CDR3 contains 17 residues. Per the germline V gene, CDR1 is MGHRA and CDR2 is YSYEKL. V was pared by 5 bases and J by 0 bases, with 10 bases of the junction left unmatched. The CDR3 loop reads CASSSRQGEALNTEAFF. CDR3 coding DNA: TGCGCCAGCAGCTCGCGACAGGGGGAAGCTCTGAACACTGAAGCTTTCTTT.

This clonotype was recorded a few times. The chain recombines TRBV12-3 or TRBV12-4 with TRBJ2-5; 8 bases agree with TRBD1. The CDR3 consists of 16 residues. V lost 1 base to trimming and J lost 1 base; unmatched junction nucleotides: 5. The CDR3 region is CASSLGYRGAQETQYF. The CDR3 DNA reads as TGTGCCAGCAGTTTAGGTTACAGGGGGGCCCAAGAGACCCAGTACTTC.

The J gene is TRBJ1-2, the V gene TRBV5-1; D ambiguous. This CDR3 is 13 amino acids long. V was pared by 1 base and J by 8 bases, with 12 bases between. Germline V lookup: CDR1 SGHRS, CDR2 YFSETQ. CDR3 in amino acids: CASSLIGEGGYTF. The CDR3 coding sequence is TGCGCCAGCAGCTTGATCGGGGAAGGGGGCTACACCTTC.

This clonotype was recorded a few times. The CDR3 here is CASTEGTSYNEQFF. CDR3 DNA sequence: TGTGCCAGCACCGAAGGGACGTCCTACAATGAGCAGTTCTTC. The chain recombines TRBV6-1 with TRBJ2-1; the D call may be TRBD1 or TRBD2 (5 bases each). The CDR3 is made up of 14 amino acids. CDR1 and CDR2 (germline): MNHNS, SASEGT. The V and J ends lost 7 bases and 1 base respectively, with 11 bases between them.

This clonotype has just a few counts. The gene calls are TRBV5-6 and TRBJ1-1, with D unclear. V lost 4 bases, J lost 4 bases, and 20 bases lay in between. Germline CDR1 and CDR2: SGHDT and YYEEEE. The CDR3 consists of 16 residues. CDR3 in amino acids: CASSEDLGRTGTEAFF. CDR3 DNA: TGTGCCAGCAGCGAAGACCTGGGGAGGACGGGCACTGAAGCTTTCTTT.

V and J are TRBV6-4 and TRBJ2-4, with 7 positions matching TRBD2. The CDR3 consists of 19 residues. The germline CDR1 and CDR2 sequences are MRHNA and SNTAGT. The junction had 17 bases not matched to a gene; V was cut back by 5 bases and J by 1 base. This CDR3 is CASSHGGASGAGAKNIQYF. The CDR3 DNA reads as TGTGCCAGCAGTCACGGTGGGGCTAGCGGAGCGGGGGCCAAAAACATTCAGTACTTC.

This chain connects TRBV19 to TRBJ1-5; maybe TRBD1 (5 bases). The V end was cut by 5 bases, the J end by 6 bases, with 14 bases between. Germline-derived CDR1 and CDR2 are LNHDA and SQIVND (reference sequence). The CDR3 loop spans 14 amino acids. CDR3 region: CASSPQGFPQPQHF. For the CDR3, the DNA is TGTGCCAGTAGTCCCCAGGGTTTCCCTCAGCCCCAGCATTTT.

The chain carries TRBV12-3 or TRBV12-4 and TRBJ2-1; 9 nucleotides agree with TRBD2. The CDR3 loop spans 14 amino acids. Losses at the gene ends were 7 bases for V and 10 bases for J; bases not matched to a gene: 11. DNA for the CDR3: TGTGCCAGCACCCTCAGCGGGAGGACTGGGGAGCAGTTCTTC. Its protein product is CASTLSGRTGEQFF.

The chain links TRBV5-1 to TRBJ2-7; D may correspond to TRBD1 or TRBD2 (6 bases each). Trimming took 0 bases from V and 7 from J, leaving 17 bases between them. Germline V gene sequence: CDR1 SGHRS, CDR2 YFSETQ. This CDR3 is 15 amino acids long. CDR3 region: CASSLEVWGAREQYF. CDR3 DNA: TGCGCCAGCAGCTTGGAGGTGTGGGGGGCAAGAGAGCAGTACTTC.